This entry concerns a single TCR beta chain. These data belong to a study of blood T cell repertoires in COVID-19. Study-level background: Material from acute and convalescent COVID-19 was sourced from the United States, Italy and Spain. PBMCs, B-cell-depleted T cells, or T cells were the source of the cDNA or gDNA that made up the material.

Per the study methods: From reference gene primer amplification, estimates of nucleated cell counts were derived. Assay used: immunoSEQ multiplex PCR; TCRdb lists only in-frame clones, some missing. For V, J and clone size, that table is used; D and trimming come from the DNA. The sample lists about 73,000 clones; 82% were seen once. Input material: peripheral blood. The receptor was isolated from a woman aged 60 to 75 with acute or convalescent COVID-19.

The CDR3 region is CASSKTGSGQRFMNTEAFF. The CDR3 DNA is TGTGCCAGCAGCAAAACGGGGTCAGGACAGAGATTCATGAACACTGAAGCTTTCTTT. The V call is TRBV21-1, the J call TRBJ1-1; TRBD1 was called by the table and not checked on the DNA. TRBV21-1 counts as a pseudogene. The CDR3 covers 19 residues.